This note documents a single T cell receptor (beta chain) sequence. Its antigen is not known. This record comes from a study of PD-1 blockade in classical Hodgkin lymphoma. General observations from the study: Complete responders had baseline diversity similar to newly diagnosed patients.

TCRdb keeps only in-frame clones here, not all; method: immunoSEQ multiplex PCR. The sample contains around 15,000 clones, 65% to 85% of which appear only once. Noted time point: cycle 4 day 1 (C4D1), after 5 to 7 weeks of nivolumab. Exposure to brentuximab vedotin varied, and each patient had relapsed following autologous stem cell transplantation. Magnetic negative selection served to purify CD4+ T cells out of PBMCs that had been thawed. The CDR3 loop spans 12 amino acids. Germline-derived CDR1 and CDR2 are GTSNPN and SVGIG (reference sequence). J was trimmed by 7 bases and V by 3 bases; bases with no gene match: 3.

The material was CD4+ T cells from blood, obtained before the fourth cycle of nivolumab. The sequence derives from a human donor with classical Hodgkin lymphoma. The chain uses TRBV30 and TRBJ2-1; 7 bases agree with TRBD2. This chain's CDR3 is CAWRRSGNEQFF. The CDR3 coding sequence is TGTGCCTGGAGACGTAGCGGGAATGAGCAGTTCTTC.